This T cell receptor beta chain was recovered during a study of T cell responses to AZD1222 COVID-19 vaccine. Some clones are missing from TCRdb's copy, which holds only in-frame ones; the method was immunoSEQ multiplex PCR. This sample has about 150,000 clones, with roughly nine tenths found just once. This CDR3 is built from 18 residues. The sequence was obtained from an adult who received the AZD1222 COVID-19 vaccine. V is TRBV7-5 and J is TRBJ2-3; the table calls TRBD1, which could not be checked here. TRBV7-5 has pseudogene status. Sequencing was performed on peripheral blood, taken 28 days after the second AZD1222 dose. The CDR3 region is CARSLGPQRRGYGDTQYF. In DNA, the CDR3 is TGTGCCAGAAGCTTAGGGCCCCAACGCAGGGGGTATGGAGATACGCAGTATTTT.